This record looks at one T cell receptor beta chain sequence and its context. What it recognizes is unknown. The sample belongs to a study of chemoradiotherapy in HPV16-positive cancers. Study in general: Candidate HPV-specific clones and shared TCR motifs came from two HPV16-positive patients.

Samples were taken several times over chemoradiotherapy. Whole-study results and caveats: For HPV16-positive patients, expanding HPV-responsive T cells associated with longer recurrence-free survival. Candidate HPV-specific clones and E7-related TCR motifs grew in tumor during treatment.

Germline V CDR1 and CDR2: LNHDA, SQIVND (reference sequence). The CDR3 totals 16 residues. Trimming removed 5 bases from V and 8 bases from J, with 21 bases in between. Profiled with immunoSEQ multiplex PCR; TCRdb holds only in-frame clones, not every one. The sample holds tens of thousands of clones, 88% seen once. This TCR was recovered from a human donor with HPV-associated anogenital cancer. The chain carries TRBV19 and TRBJ1-4; D remains ambiguous. Sequenced here: blood, sampled from a patient who underwent chemoradiotherapy. The CDR3 nucleotides read TGTGCCAGTAGTGCTAGAACGGCCAACCCAAAGGAAAAACTGTTTTTT. Translating gives CASSARTANPKEKLFF.